The 20 T cell receptor beta chains below were found in one sample sequenced in a study of technical replicates of blood from four donors. Produced via immunoSEQ multiplex PCR; TCRdb's table is partial and in-frame only. Here the sample spans 75,000 to 90,000 clones, about 92% being singletons. The sequencing input was T cells isolated from PBMCs. Receptor source: a human donor in good health.

The V and J genes are TRBV11-2 and TRBJ2-3, with D unclear. This CDR3 spans 12 amino acids. V lost 3 bases, J lost 1 base, and 2 bases lay in between. CDR1 and CDR2 (germline): SGHAT, FQNNGV. CDR3 in amino acids: CASSFGTDTQYF. CDR3 nucleotide sequence: TGTGCCAGCAGCTTCGGCACAGATACGCAGTATTTT.

V gene TRBV6-5 combines with J gene TRBJ2-1; 7 bases match TRBD2. With 2 bases clipped from V and 3 bases from J, the junction kept 4 bases outside the gene matches. CDR3 length: 15 amino acids. Germline loops: CDR1 MNHEY, CDR2 SVGAGI. DNA of the CDR3: TGTGCCAGCAGTTACGAACCTAGCGGCTACAATGAGCAGTTCTTC. This gives the protein CASSYEPSGYNEQFF.

This clone was seen a few times. The chain carries TRBV6-1 and TRBJ2-7, with D tentatively TRBD1 (6 bases). Germline V gene sequence: CDR1 MNHNS, CDR2 SASEGT. The CDR3 loop spans 12 amino acids. V was cut by 7 bases and J by 2 bases, with 9 bases left in between. For the CDR3, the DNA is TGTGCCAGCAACGGGACACCCTACGAGCAGTACTTC. This gives the protein CASNGTPYEQYF.

The gene calls are TRBV6-1 and TRBJ1-3; D might be TRBD1 (6 bases). CDR3 size: 14 residues. Germline loops: CDR1 MNHNS, CDR2 SASEGT. V dropped 4 bases and J dropped 1 base, with 8 bases sitting between them. CDR3 residues: CASSVQGSGNTIYF. In DNA form, the CDR3 reads TGTGCCAGCAGTGTACAGGGATCTGGAAACACCATATATTTT.

V is TRBV9 and J is TRBJ2-1, with 8 bases that match TRBD2. This CDR3 is 15 amino acids long. Unmatched junction bases numbered 7, after V lost 0 bases and J lost 8 bases. Germline assignment: CDR1 SGDLS and CDR2 YYNGEE. The CDR3 here is CASSVVGGAGYEQFF. The CDR3 bases are TGTGCCAGCAGCGTAGTCGGGGGGGCGGGATATGAGCAGTTCTTC.

CDR3 coding DNA: TGTGCCAGTAACCCGACAGGGTCCCACTACGAGCAGTACTTC. It yields the protein CASNPTGSHYEQYF. The V gene is TRBV19, the J gene TRBJ2-7; the match to TRBD1 covers 7 bases. CDR3 length: 14 amino acids. Germline values: CDR1 LNHDA, CDR2 SQIVND (reference sequence). Losses at the gene ends were 7 bases for V and 3 bases for J; bases not matched to a gene: 9. The entire variable domain, with the rest obtained from reference TRBV19 and TRBJ2-7, is as follows: DGGITQSPKYLFRKEGQNVTLSCEQNLNHDAMYWYRQDPGQGLRLIYYSQIVNDFQKGDIAEGYSVSREKKESFPLTVTSAQKNPTAFYLCASNPTGSHYEQYFGPGTRLTVT.

V usage is TRBV11-2 and J usage is TRBJ2-7; D may be TRBD1 (6 bases). V shed 1 base and J shed 3 bases, with 22 bases lying between them. This CDR3 spans 18 amino acids. Germline CDR1 reads SGHAT; CDR2 reads FQNNGV. The CDR3 region is CASSLVLTGNQPHYEQYF. The CDR3 region has the DNA TGTGCCAGCAGCTTAGTCTTAACAGGGAATCAACCGCACTACGAGCAGTACTTC.

V and J are TRBV27 and TRBJ1-4; the D is unclear. V lost 0 bases and J 0 bases, leaving 17 bases between the germline ends. The CDR3 runs to 19 residues. Germline loops: CDR1 MNHEY, CDR2 SMNVEV (reference sequence). The CDR3 region is CASSLSIYPTGTTNEKLFF. The CDR3 coding sequence is TGTGCCAGCAGTTTATCGATATACCCCACCGGGACAACTAATGAAAAACTGTTTTTT.

V gene TRBV5-4 combines with J gene TRBJ2-5; 8 bases fit TRBD2. Germline assignment: CDR1 SGHNT and CDR2 YYREEE (reference sequence). Losses at the gene ends were 4 bases for V and 4 bases for J; bases not matched to a gene: 9. The CDR3 sequence is 15 residues long. The CDR3 DNA follows: TGTGCCAGCAGCCCGGAGATGGCGGGGGGAGAGACCCAGTACTTC. Its protein is CASSPEMAGGETQYF.

The rearrangement links TRBV11-2 to TRBJ1-5, with TRBD1 identical over 7 bases. The CDR3 covers 17 residues. Unmatched junction bases numbered 7, after V lost 1 base and J lost 1 base. Germline loops: CDR1 SGHAT, CDR2 FQNNGV. In DNA form, the CDR3 reads TGTGCCAGCAGCTTAGGACTCAGGGGGGAGAGCAATCAGCCCCAGCATTTT. It translates to CASSLGLRGESNQPQHF.

The gene calls are TRBV19 and TRBJ2-7; no clear D. Germline V CDR1 and CDR2: LNHDA, SQIVND (reference sequence). V lost 4 bases and J lost 2, with 12 bases in between. The CDR3 extends over 14 amino acids. The CDR3 DNA reads TGTGCCAGTAGTAGGTCACCAGGAACCTACGAGCAGTACTTC. Translated: CASSRSPGTYEQYF. Together with reference TRBV19 and TRBJ2-7, the CDR3 gives the full variable domain: DGGITQSPKYLFRKEGQNVTLSCEQNLNHDAMYWYRQDPGQGLRLIYYSQIVNDFQKGDIAEGYSVSREKKESFPLTVTSAQKNPTAFYLCASSRSPGTYEQYFGPGTRLTVT.

This sequence joins TRBV5-1 and TRBJ2-3; 8 bases match TRBD2. The CDR3 covers 15 residues. V lost 5 bases to trimming and J lost 2 bases; unmatched junction nucleotides: 7. CDR1 SGHRS and CDR2 YFSETQ come from the germline V gene. CDR3 DNA sequence: TGCGCCAGCAGTCCCAGCGGGGGCTCCACAGATACGCAGTATTTT. Protein: CASSPSGGSTDTQYF. The variable domain in full, completed from reference TRBV5-1 and TRBJ2-3, reads KAGVTQTPRYLIKTRGQQVTLSCSPISGHRSVSWYQQTPGQGLQFLFEYFSETQRNKGNFPGRFSGRQFSNSRSEMNVSTLELGDSALYLCASSPSGGSTDTQYFGPGTRLTVL.

The genes are TRBV9 and TRBJ2-7, with 10 bases that match TRBD2. V was pared by 3 bases and J by 3 bases, with 6 bases of the junction left unmatched. The CDR3 contains 15 residues. The germline V gene encodes CDR1 SGDLS and CDR2 YYNGEE. CDR3 DNA: TGTGCCAGCAGCGGCGGACTAGCGGAGTTCTACGAGCAGTACTTC. This encodes CASSGGLAEFYEQYF.

This chain links TRBV15 with TRBJ2-3, with a possible D match to TRBD2 (6 bases). This CDR3 is 14 amino acids long. V gave up 5 bases and J gave up 2 bases, with 11 bases separating them. The germline V gene encodes CDR1 LNHNV and CDR2 YYDKDF (reference sequence). CDR3 amino acids: CATSRGGPTDTQYF. The CDR3 bases are TGTGCCACCAGCCGGGGAGGACCCACAGATACGCAGTATTTT.

This clone came up a few times. The chain recombines TRBV7-8 with TRBJ2-1, with D perhaps TRBD2 (6 bases). CDR3 length equals 16 residues. Germline V gene data show CDR1 as SGHVS and CDR2 as FQNEAQ. The V and J ends lost 0 bases and 6 bases respectively, with 15 bases between them. The CDR3 region has the DNA TGTGCCAGCAGCTTAGCGCTGTTAGCGGTTGGCAATGAGCAGTTCTTC. It specifies CASSLALLAVGNEQFF.

The chain employs TRBV28 and TRBJ2-1; TRBD2 agrees at 11 bases. The CDR3 contains 15 residues. V shed 7 bases and J 8 bases; nucleotides not matched to a gene: 10. Germline CDR1 is MDHEN and CDR2 is SYDVKM. Here the CDR3 reads CASIGRASGRYEQFF. Written as DNA, the CDR3 is TGTGCCAGCATTGGCCGTGCTAGCGGGAGGTATGAGCAGTTCTTC.

This chain uses TRBV28 with TRBJ2-7; 11 positions match TRBD1. Per germline, CDR1 MDHEN and CDR2 SYDVKM. The CDR3 covers 15 residues. V lost 5 bases to trimming and J lost 3 bases; unmatched junction nucleotides: 6. The CDR3 protein is CASSTVGTGGYEQYF. The CDR3 region has the DNA TGTGCCAGCAGTACTGTGGGGACAGGGGGCTACGAGCAGTACTTC. Full variable domain (outside the CDR3, taken from reference TRBV28 and TRBJ2-7): DVKVTQSSRYLVKRTGEKVFLECVQDMDHENMFWYRQDPGLGLRLIYFSYDVKMKEKGDIPEGYSVSREKKERFSLILESASTNQTSMYLCASSTVGTGGYEQYFGPGTRLTVT.

The gene calls are TRBV4-1 and TRBJ2-3, with D tentatively TRBD2 (9 bases). Between the trimmed V and J ends, which lost 2 bases and 9 bases, there was a span of 21 bases. CDR3 length: 16 residues. Germline V lookup: CDR1 MGHRA, CDR2 YSYEKL. The CDR3 DNA reads as TGCGCCAGCAGCCAAAGAAGGGCTAGCGGGACAGGAACGCAGTATTTT. Its translation is CASSQRRASGTGTQYF.

The V and J genes are TRBV18 and TRBJ2-7; perhaps TRBD1 as D (6 bases). CDR3 length: 14 amino acids. Germline assignment: CDR1 KGHSH and CDR2 LQKENI. Deletions cut 2 bases from V and 3 bases from J, with 11 bases between. The CDR3 sequence is CASSPFEGVYEQYF. The CDR3 coding sequence is TGTGCCAGCTCACCATTCGAGGGGGTCTACGAGCAGTACTTC.

In its sample, this clone was seen a few times. The chain employs TRBV9 and TRBJ1-1; the D is unclear. The CDR3 has 14 amino acids. Germline V gene sequence: CDR1 SGDLS, CDR2 YYNGEE. With 4 bases removed from V and 1 base from J, the gap between germline ends came to 11 bases. The chain's CDR3 is CASSPRGGNTEAFF. As DNA, the CDR3 is TGTGCCAGCAGCCCCCGAGGAGGGAACACTGAAGCTTTCTTT.